This TCR beta chain came from a study of T cells after yellow fever vaccination. V gave up 3 bases and J gave up 2 bases; unmatched junction bases: 2. This CDR3 spans 13 amino acids. The germline V gene has CDR1 SGDLS and CDR2 YYNGEE. TCRdb analysed the 5' RACE reads with MiXCR anew, one entry per CDR3 protein. Among some 110,000 distinct CDR3 sequences listed, 7.5% to 9.5% were seen once. Study outcomes and limitations: In FACS-sorted repertoires, abundant clonotypes from the bulk population could appear as contaminants. After the booster, approximately 95% of CD4 and about 90% of CD8 primary-response clones were re-detected.

This clonotype was counted ten times or more. What it recognizes is unknown. The chain links TRBV9 to TRBJ2-7, with TRBD2 matching 7 bases. This receptor was taken from a man younger than 40 who received the YFV17D yellow fever vaccine. Sample: CD8+ T cells sorted from PBMCs, taken 45 days after the yellow fever booster vaccination. CDR3 in amino acids: CASSEGTTYEQYF. The CDR3 DNA follows: TGTGCCAGCAGCGAGGGGACTACCTACGAGCAGTACTTC.